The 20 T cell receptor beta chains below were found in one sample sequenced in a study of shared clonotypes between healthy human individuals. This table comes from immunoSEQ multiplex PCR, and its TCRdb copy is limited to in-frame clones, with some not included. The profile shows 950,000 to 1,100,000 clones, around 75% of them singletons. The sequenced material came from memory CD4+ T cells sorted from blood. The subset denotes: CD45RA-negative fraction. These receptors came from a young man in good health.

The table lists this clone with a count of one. CDR3 residues: CASSLAGVLESSGANVLTF. In nucleotides, the CDR3 is TGTGCCAGCAGCTTGGCGGGGGTGTTGGAGAGCTCTGGGGCCAACGTCCTGACTTTC. The chain is built from TRBV5-6 and TRBJ2-6, with a tentative D call TRBD2 (6 bases). Trimming pared 0 bases from V and 0 bases from J, leaving 16 bases between. The CDR3 consists of 19 residues. The germline V gene has CDR1 SGHDT and CDR2 YYEEEE.

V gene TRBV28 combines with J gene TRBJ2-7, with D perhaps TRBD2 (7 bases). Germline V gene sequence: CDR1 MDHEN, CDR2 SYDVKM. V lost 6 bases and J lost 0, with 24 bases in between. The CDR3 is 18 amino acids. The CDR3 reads CASSTQGYWRGSSYEQYF. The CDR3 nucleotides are TGTGCCAGCAGCACCCAGGGGTACTGGCGGGGGAGCTCCTACGAGCAGTACTTC.

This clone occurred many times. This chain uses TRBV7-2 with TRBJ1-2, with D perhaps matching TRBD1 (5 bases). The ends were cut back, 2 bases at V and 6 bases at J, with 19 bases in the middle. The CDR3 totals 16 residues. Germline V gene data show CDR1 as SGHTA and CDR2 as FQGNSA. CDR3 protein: CASSLRPGTLGDGYTF. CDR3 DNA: TGTGCCAGCAGCTTACGGCCAGGGACCTTGGGGGATGGCTACACCTTC.

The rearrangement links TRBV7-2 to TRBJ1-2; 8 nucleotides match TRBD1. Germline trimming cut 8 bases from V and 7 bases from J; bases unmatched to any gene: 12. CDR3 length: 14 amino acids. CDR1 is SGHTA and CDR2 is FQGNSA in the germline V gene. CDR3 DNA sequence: TGTGCCAGCCGAAAGGACAGGGTTGGATCTGGCTACACCTTC. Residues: CASRKDRVGSGYTF.

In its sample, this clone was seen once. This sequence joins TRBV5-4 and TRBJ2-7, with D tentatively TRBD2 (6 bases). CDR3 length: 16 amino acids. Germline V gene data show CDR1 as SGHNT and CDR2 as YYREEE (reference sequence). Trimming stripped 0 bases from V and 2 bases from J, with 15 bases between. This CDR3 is CASSLVTPGVPYEQYF. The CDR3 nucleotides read TGTGCCAGCAGCTTGGTCACGCCGGGAGTTCCCTACGAGCAGTACTTC.

The CDR3 nucleotides read TGTGCCAGCAGCCAAGTCCAGACAGTAACTAATGAAAAACTGTTTTTT. Protein product: CASSQVQTVTNEKLFF. The V and J genes are TRBV7-8 and TRBJ1-4; a weak D match, TRBD1 (5 bases). The CDR3 length is 16 residues. The V and J ends lost 5 bases and 1 base respectively, with 14 bases between them. Germline V CDR1 and CDR2: SGHVS, FQNEAQ.

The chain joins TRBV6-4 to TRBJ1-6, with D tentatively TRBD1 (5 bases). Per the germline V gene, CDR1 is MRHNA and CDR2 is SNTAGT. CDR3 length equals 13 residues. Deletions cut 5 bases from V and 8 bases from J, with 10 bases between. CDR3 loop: CASSIAGDSPLHF. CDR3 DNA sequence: TGTGCCAGCAGTATCGCGGGGGATTCACCCCTCCACTTT.

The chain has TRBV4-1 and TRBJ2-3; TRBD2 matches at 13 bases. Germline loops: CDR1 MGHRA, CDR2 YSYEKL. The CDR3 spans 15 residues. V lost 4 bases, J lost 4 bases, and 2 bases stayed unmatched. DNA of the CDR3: TGCGCCAGCAGCCGGACTAGCGGGGGTTCAGATACGCAGTATTTT. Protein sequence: CASSRTSGGSDTQYF.

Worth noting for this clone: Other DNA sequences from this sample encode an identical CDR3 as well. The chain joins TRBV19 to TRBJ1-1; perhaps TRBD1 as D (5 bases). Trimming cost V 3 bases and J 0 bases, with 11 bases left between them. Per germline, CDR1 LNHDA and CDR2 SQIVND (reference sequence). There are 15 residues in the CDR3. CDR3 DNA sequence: TGTGCCAGTAGTATCGGCGGGACGGTGAACACTGAAGCTTTCTTT. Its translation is CASSIGGTVNTEAFF.

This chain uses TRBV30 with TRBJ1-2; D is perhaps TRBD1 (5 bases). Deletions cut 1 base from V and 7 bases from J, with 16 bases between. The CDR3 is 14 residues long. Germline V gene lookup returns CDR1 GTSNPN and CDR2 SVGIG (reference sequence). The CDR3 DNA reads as TGTGCCTGGAGTGGAGGTAGCAGGGCAGTTGGCTACACCTTC. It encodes CAWSGGSRAVGYTF.

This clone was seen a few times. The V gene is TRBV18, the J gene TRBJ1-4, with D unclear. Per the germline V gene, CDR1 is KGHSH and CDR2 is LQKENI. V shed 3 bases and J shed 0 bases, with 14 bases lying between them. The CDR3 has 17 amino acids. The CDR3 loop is CASSPRTLVATNEKLFF. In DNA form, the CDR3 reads TGTGCCAGCTCACCTCGGACTCTGGTTGCAACTAATGAAAAACTGTTTTTT.

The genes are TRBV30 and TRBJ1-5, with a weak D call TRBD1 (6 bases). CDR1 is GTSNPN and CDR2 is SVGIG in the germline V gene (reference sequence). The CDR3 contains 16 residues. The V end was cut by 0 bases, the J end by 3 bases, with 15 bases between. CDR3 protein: CAWSVRTATFNQPQHF. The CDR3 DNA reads TGTGCCTGGAGTGTACGGACAGCTACCTTCAATCAGCCCCAGCATTTT.

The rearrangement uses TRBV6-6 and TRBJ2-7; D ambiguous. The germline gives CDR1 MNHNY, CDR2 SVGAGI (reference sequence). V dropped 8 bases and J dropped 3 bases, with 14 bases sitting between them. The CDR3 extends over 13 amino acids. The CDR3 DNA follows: TGTGCCAGCCTTAGGCTTGGTAGCTACGAGCAGTACTTC. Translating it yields CASLRLGSYEQYF.

CDR3 nucleotide sequence: TGCGCCAGCAGCCGGGAACAGGGCCTCCCCAATGAAAAACTGTTTTTT. This gives the protein CASSREQGLPNEKLFF. The V and J genes are TRBV5-1 and TRBJ1-4; D might be TRBD1 (6 bases). V lost 4 bases, J lost 5 bases, and 18 bases lay in between. From germline, CDR1 is SGHRS and CDR2 YFSETQ. The CDR3 length is 16 residues.

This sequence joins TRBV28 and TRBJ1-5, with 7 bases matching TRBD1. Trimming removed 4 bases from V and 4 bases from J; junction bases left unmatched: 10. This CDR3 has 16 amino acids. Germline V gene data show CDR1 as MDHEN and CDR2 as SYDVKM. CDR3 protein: CASSSLQGKRNQPQHF. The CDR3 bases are TGTGCCAGCAGTTCCTTACAGGGGAAGCGTAATCAGCCCCAGCATTTT.

The DNA of the CDR3 is TGTGCCAGCAGCTTAGATGGCCTAGCGGTCCAAGATACGCAGTATTTT. Amino acid sequence: CASSLDGLAVQDTQYF. The chain carries TRBV11-2 and TRBJ2-3, with 7 nucleotides matching TRBD2. Germline trimming cut 0 bases from V and 5 bases from J; bases unmatched to any gene: 8. The germline V gene encodes CDR1 SGHAT and CDR2 FQNNGV. The CDR3 has 16 amino acids.

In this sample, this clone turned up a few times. CDR3: CASSQDPGRLEAFF. The CDR3 DNA reads as TGCGCCAGCAGCCAAGATCCAGGGAGGTTGGAAGCTTTCTTT. The J gene is TRBJ1-1, the V gene TRBV4-3; D perhaps matches TRBD1 (5 bases). The CDR3 spans 14 residues. Germline CDR1 is LGHNA and CDR2 is YSLEER. V was pared by 0 bases and J by 8 bases, with 13 bases between.

The CDR3 spells CASSIGEAGELFF. CDR3 DNA: TGTGCCAGTAGTATAGGGGAGGCCGGGGAGCTGTTTTTT. The V call is TRBV19, the J call TRBJ2-2, with a tentative D call TRBD2 (6 bases). The germline CDR1 and CDR2 sequences are LNHDA and SQIVND (reference sequence). With 1 base removed from V and 6 bases from J, the gap between germline ends came to 6 bases. CDR3 size: 13 residues.

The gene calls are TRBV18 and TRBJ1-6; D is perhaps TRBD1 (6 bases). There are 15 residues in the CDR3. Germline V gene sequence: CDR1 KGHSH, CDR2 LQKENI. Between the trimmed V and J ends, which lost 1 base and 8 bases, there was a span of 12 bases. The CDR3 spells CASSPQPPGDSPLHF. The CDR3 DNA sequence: TGTGCCAGCTCACCACAGCCCCCAGGGGATTCACCCCTCCACTTT.

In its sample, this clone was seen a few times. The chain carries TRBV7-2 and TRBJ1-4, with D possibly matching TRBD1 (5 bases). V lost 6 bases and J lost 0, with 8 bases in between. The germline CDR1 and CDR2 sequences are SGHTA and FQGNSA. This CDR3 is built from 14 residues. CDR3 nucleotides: TGTGCCAGCAGTAGACAGCCAACTAATGAAAAACTGTTTTTT. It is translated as CASSRQPTNEKLFF. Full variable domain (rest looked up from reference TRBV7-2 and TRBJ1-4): GAGVSQSPSNKVTEKGKDVELRCDPISGHTALYWYRQSLGQGLEFLIYFQGNSAPDKSGLPSDRFSAERTGGSVSTLTIQRTQQEDSAVYLCASSRQPTNEKLFFGSGTQLSVL.